This paragraph reports one TCR beta chain. No antigen is known for it. This record comes from a study of T cell responses to AZD1222 COVID-19 vaccine. Findings of the study overall: Only a handful of AZD1222 recipients, more than 5 in all, had baseline seropositivity. Donors were mostly white British, more females; clonal diversity possibly underestimated. Repertoire sampling was restricted to post-peak T cell response timepoints.

The CDR3 extends over 13 amino acids. V dropped 6 bases and J dropped 2 bases, with 11 bases sitting between them. Germline V CDR1 and CDR2: MGHDK, SYGVNS. TCRdb keeps only in-frame clones here, not all; method: immunoSEQ multiplex PCR. The table has roughly 180,000 clones, about 93% seen once. The source of this sequence is an adult who received the MenACWY meningococcal vaccine as a control. The gene calls are TRBV25-1 and TRBJ2-7; unclear D gene. Specimen: peripheral blood, collected 28 days after the second dose of the MenACWY control vaccine. This CDR3 is CASSRSTPYEQYF. The CDR3 region has the DNA TGTGCCAGCAGCAGGAGTACCCCCTACGAGCAGTACTTC.